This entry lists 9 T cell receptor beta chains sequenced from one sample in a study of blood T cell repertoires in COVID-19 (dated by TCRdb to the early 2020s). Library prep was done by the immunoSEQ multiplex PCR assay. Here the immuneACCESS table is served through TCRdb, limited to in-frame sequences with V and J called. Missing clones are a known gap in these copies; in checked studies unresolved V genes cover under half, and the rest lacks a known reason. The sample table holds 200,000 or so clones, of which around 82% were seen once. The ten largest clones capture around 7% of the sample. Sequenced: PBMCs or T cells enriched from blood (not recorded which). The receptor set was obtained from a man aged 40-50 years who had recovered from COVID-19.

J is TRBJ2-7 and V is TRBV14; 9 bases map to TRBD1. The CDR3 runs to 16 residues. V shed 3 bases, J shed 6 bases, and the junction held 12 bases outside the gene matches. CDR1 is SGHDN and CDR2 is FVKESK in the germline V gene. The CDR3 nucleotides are TGTGCCAGCAGCCAGGGCTTGACAGGGGGTAGGGCCGAGCAGTACTTC. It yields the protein CASSQGLTGGRAEQYF. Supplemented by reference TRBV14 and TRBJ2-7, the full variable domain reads EAGVTQFPSHSVIEKGQTVTLRCDPISGHDNLYWYRRVMGKEIKFLLHFVKESKQDESGMPNNRFLAERTGGTYSTLKVQPAELEDSGVYFCASSQGLTGGRAEQYFGPGTRLTVT.

CDR3 sequence: CASSRGSGETQYF. CDR3 in DNA: TGTGCCAGCAGTCGGGGGTCAGGAGAGACCCAGTACTTC. The chain combines TRBV2 with TRBJ2-5; D might be TRBD2 (6 bases). The V and J ends lost 5 bases and 4 bases respectively, with 11 bases between them. There are 13 residues in the CDR3. The germline gives CDR1 SNHLY, CDR2 FYNNEI.

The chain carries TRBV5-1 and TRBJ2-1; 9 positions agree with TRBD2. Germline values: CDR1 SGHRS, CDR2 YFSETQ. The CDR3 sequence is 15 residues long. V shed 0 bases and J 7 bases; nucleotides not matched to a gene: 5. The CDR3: CASSLDAGGQNEQFF. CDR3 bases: TGCGCCAGCAGCTTGGATGCGGGGGGGCAAAATGAGCAGTTCTTC.

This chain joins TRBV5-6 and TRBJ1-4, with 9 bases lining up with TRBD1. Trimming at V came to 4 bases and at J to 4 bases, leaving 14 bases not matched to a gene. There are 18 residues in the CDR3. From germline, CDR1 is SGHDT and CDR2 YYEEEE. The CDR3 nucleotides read TGTGCCAGCAGCCGAGCCGGACAGGGGTCGGGGTATAATGAAAAACTGTTTTTT. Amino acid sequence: CASSRAGQGSGYNEKLFF.

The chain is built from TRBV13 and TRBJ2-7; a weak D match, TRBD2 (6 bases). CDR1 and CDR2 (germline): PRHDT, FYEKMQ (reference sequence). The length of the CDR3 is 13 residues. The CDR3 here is CASGQGSRLAQYF. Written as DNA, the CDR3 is TGTGCAAGCGGGCAGGGATCGAGACTCGCTCAGTACTTC.

CDR3: CAWSVDSSGNTIYF. In nucleotides, the CDR3 is TGTGCCTGGAGTGTAGACAGCTCTGGAAACACCATATATTTT. The chain couples TRBV30 to TRBJ1-3; D is perhaps TRBD1 (5 bases). Germline values: CDR1 GTSNPN, CDR2 SVGIG (reference sequence). Deletions cut 0 bases from V and 0 bases from J, with 6 bases between. CDR3 length: 14 amino acids. The complete variable domain, with remaining parts taken from reference TRBV30 and TRBJ1-3, reads SQTIHQWPATLVQPVGSPLSLECTVEGTSNPNLYWYRQAAGRGLQLLFYSVGIGQISSEVPQNLSASRPQDRQFILSSKKLLLSDSGFYLCAWSVDSSGNTIYFGEGSWLTVV.

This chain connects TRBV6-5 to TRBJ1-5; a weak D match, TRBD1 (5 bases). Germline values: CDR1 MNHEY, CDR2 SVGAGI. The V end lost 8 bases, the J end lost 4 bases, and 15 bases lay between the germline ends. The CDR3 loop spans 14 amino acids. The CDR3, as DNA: TGTGCCAGCGGCGGGGGTCTCGATAATCAGCCCCAGCATTTT. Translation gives CASGGGLDNQPQHF.

CDR3 region: CASGDRAIKNIQYF. The CDR3, as DNA: TGTGCCAGCGGGGACAGGGCGATCAAAAACATTCAGTACTTC. The V call is TRBV6-5, the J call TRBJ2-4; 9 bases line up with TRBD1. The V gene end was trimmed by 8 bases and the J gene end by 3 bases; junction bases not matched to a gene: 5. This CDR3 comprises 14 residues. Looked up from germline, CDR1 is MNHEY and CDR2 is SVGAGI.

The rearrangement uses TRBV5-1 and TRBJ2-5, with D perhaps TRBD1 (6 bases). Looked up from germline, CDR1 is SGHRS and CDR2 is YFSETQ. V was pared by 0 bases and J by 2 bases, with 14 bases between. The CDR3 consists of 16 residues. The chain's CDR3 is CASSLAGQIGQETQYF. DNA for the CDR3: TGCGCCAGCAGCTTGGCCGGACAGATAGGGCAAGAGACCCAGTACTTC.